The 31 T cell receptor beta chains listed next were all sequenced from one sample in a study of CD8 T cells in Susac syndrome. Random-hexamer reverse transcription was applied to roughly 0.5 to 1 ug RNA. TCRdb redid the calling of the immunoSEQ multiplex PCR reads with MiXCR, one entry per CDR3 protein. The data show about 140,000 distinct CDR3 sequences, over 90% seen once. Sequencing input: CD4+ T cells from PBMCs. The receptor source for this set is a human donor with Susac syndrome.

J is TRBJ2-3 and V is TRBV15; 10 nucleotides agree with TRBD1. From germline, CDR1 is LNHNV and CDR2 YYDKDF (reference sequence). CDR3 length: 16 residues. The V gene end was trimmed by 5 bases and the J gene end by 4 bases; junction bases not matched to a gene: 9. CDR3 residues: CATSGRQGAVSDTQYF. The CDR3 DNA reads as TGTGCCACCAGCGGGAGACAGGGGGCGGTGTCAGATACGCAGTATTTT.

The chain recombines TRBV16 with TRBJ1-2; 9 bases are a match to TRBD1. Per the germline V gene, CDR1 is KGHSY and CDR2 is FQNENV. This CDR3 comprises 16 residues. Germline trimming cut 4 bases from V and 3 bases from J; bases unmatched to any gene: 9. The CDR3 nucleotides read TGTGCCAGCAGCCGGCTAAGACAGGGGGAAGACTATGGCTACACCTTC. This sequence encodes CASSRLRQGEDYGYTF.

This sequence joins TRBV3-1 and TRBJ2-7; D gene ambiguous. Germline V gives CDR1 LGHDT, CDR2 YNNKEL (reference sequence). The V gene lost 1 base and the J gene lost 2 bases, with 15 bases spanning the gap. This CDR3 contains 16 residues. The CDR3 here is CASSQAFLGGTYEQYF. DNA for the CDR3: TGTGCCAGCAGCCAAGCTTTTTTGGGCGGAACCTACGAGCAGTACTTC.

V usage is TRBV21-1 and J usage is TRBJ1-1; the D call of TRBD1 is as the table states it, not checked on the DNA. TRBV21-1 is shown as a pseudogene. This CDR3 spans 15 amino acids. CDR3 nucleotides: TGTGCCAGCAGCAAAGCGGGACAGGTGAACACTGAAGCTTTCTTT. This encodes CASSKAGQVNTEAFF.

The V gene is TRBV25-1, the J gene TRBJ2-7; D not resolved. The germline V gene encodes CDR1 MGHDK and CDR2 SYGVNS. Trimming took 2 bases from V and 2 from J, leaving 13 bases between them. This CDR3 is built from 15 residues. CDR3 nucleotide sequence: TGTGCCAGCAGTGAACGGAAGTCCCCCACCTACGAGCAGTACTTC. This gives the protein CASSERKSPTYEQYF.

CDR3 loop: CASSVGTANYGYTF. The CDR3 coding sequence is TGTGCCAGCAGTGTCGGGACAGCTAACTATGGCTACACCTTC. This sequence joins TRBV28 and TRBJ1-2, with TRBD1 identical over 7 bases. This CDR3 region has 14 residues. V gave up 5 bases and J gave up 0 bases; unmatched junction bases: 3. Germline lookup yields CDR1 MDHEN and CDR2 SYDVKM.

The rearrangement links TRBV30 to TRBJ1-5, with D possibly matching TRBD1 (5 bases). In germline, CDR1 is GTSNPN, CDR2 SVGIG (reference sequence). CDR3 length: 13 residues. V was shortened by 3 bases and J by 0 bases, with 6 bases between the two germline ends. The CDR3 DNA is TGTGCCTGGAGGACAGATAGCAATCAGCCCCAGCATTTT. Amino acid sequence: CAWRTDSNQPQHF.

The gene calls are TRBV5-1 and TRBJ2-5; a possible D gene is TRBD1 (5 bases). The germline V gene encodes CDR1 SGHRS and CDR2 YFSETQ. The length of the CDR3 is 15 residues. Trimming left V 2 bases short and J 4 bases short, with 15 bases between. The CDR3 DNA is TGCGCCAGCAGCTTTGATCACCTAAGGGGAGAGACCCAGTACTTC. Protein sequence: CASSFDHLRGETQYF. Based on the CDR3 plus reference TRBV5-1 and TRBJ2-5, the full variable domain is KAGVTQTPRYLIKTRGQQVTLSCSPISGHRSVSWYQQTPGQGLQFLFEYFSETQRNKGNFPGRFSGRQFSNSRSEMNVSTLELGDSALYLCASSFDHLRGETQYFGPGTRLLVL.

This clonotype was observed a single time. The V call is TRBV5-1, the J call TRBJ2-7; 7 nucleotides match TRBD2. CDR3 length: 14 residues. The germline gives CDR1 SGHRS, CDR2 YFSETQ. With 2 bases clipped from V and 1 base from J, the junction kept 3 bases outside the gene matches. The CDR3 DNA is TGCGCCAGCAGCTTCATGCGGGAGTCCTACGAGCAGTACTTC. Translated: CASSFMRESYEQYF. Full variable domain (remainder filled in from reference TRBV5-1 and TRBJ2-7): KAGVTQTPRYLIKTRGQQVTLSCSPISGHRSVSWYQQTPGQGLQFLFEYFSETQRNKGNFPGRFSGRQFSNSRSEMNVSTLELGDSALYLCASSFMRESYEQYFGPGTRLTVT.

The rearrangement links TRBV9 to TRBJ2-3, with D possibly TRBD2 on 6 matching bases. V was trimmed by 0 bases and J by 6 bases, leaving 14 bases between them. This CDR3 spans 15 amino acids. Germline CDR1 is SGDLS and CDR2 is YYNGEE. This chain's CDR3 is CASSVAPMLADTQYF. DNA for the CDR3: TGTGCCAGCAGCGTAGCTCCCATGCTAGCGGATACGCAGTATTTT. Supplemented by reference TRBV9 and TRBJ2-3, the full variable domain reads DSGVTQTPKHLITATGQRVTLRCSPRSGDLSVYWYQQSLDQGLQFLIQYYNGEERAKGNILERFSAQQFPDLHSELNLSSLELGDSALYFCASSVAPMLADTQYFGPGTRLTVL.

The chain links TRBV3-1 to TRBJ2-6; D is uncertain. V lost 5 bases and J lost 0, with 11 bases in between. Germline V CDR1 and CDR2: LGHDT, YNNKEL (reference sequence). The CDR3 runs to 16 residues. In nucleotides, the CDR3 is TGTGCCAGCAGCATAGGGATCGGCTCTGGGGCCAACGTCCTGACTTTC. Its protein product is CASSIGIGSGANVLTF.

The chain uses TRBV16 and TRBJ1-2; the match to TRBD1 covers 9 bases. This CDR3 has 15 residues. After removal of 2 bases from V and 3 bases from J, the junction contained 4 bases not matched to a gene. CDR1 and CDR2 (germline): KGHSY, FQNENV. The CDR3, as DNA: TGTGCCAGCAGCCAAGGACAGGGGAACCACTATGGCTACACCTTC. It yields the protein CASSQGQGNHYGYTF.

This sequence joins TRBV9 and TRBJ2-5; no firm D call. Germline assignment: CDR1 SGDLS and CDR2 YYNGEE. The CDR3 consists of 13 residues. V was pared by 3 bases and J by 1 base, with 7 bases between. The CDR3 region is CASSESPQETQYF. CDR3 nucleotides: TGTGCCAGCAGCGAGAGCCCCCAAGAGACCCAGTACTTC.

This chain uses TRBV2 with TRBJ1-5; the D gene is possibly TRBD1 (5 bases). Trimming took 5 bases from V and 5 from J, leaving 16 bases between them. Germline CDR1 reads SNHLY; CDR2 reads FYNNEI. There are 15 residues in the CDR3. In nucleotides, the CDR3 is TGTGCCAGCAGTCCTGGAGGGACCAATTATCAGCCCCAGCATTTT. This translates into CASSPGGTNYQPQHF.

The rearrangement joins TRBV7-9 to TRBJ2-1; D perhaps matches TRBD2 (6 bases). The CDR3 covers 12 residues. With 7 bases removed from V and 8 bases from J, the gap between germline ends came to 12 bases. Germline loops: CDR1 SEHNR, CDR2 FQNEAQ (reference sequence). The CDR3 protein is CASNGGSYEQFF. In nucleotides, the CDR3 is TGTGCCAGCAACGGGGGAAGCTATGAGCAGTTCTTC.

This chain links TRBV20-1 with TRBJ1-1; maybe TRBD1 (6 bases). The CDR3 contains 12 residues. V lost 5 bases to trimming and J lost 1 base, with 8 bases between them. Germline CDR1 reads DFQATT; CDR2 reads SNEGSKA (reference sequence). For the CDR3, the DNA is TGCAGTGCTCACAGGGCGAACACTGAAGCTTTCTTT. It codes for CSAHRANTEAFF.

The chain links TRBV4-3 to TRBJ2-7; perhaps TRBD2 as D (5 bases). The CDR3 totals 13 residues. Per germline, CDR1 LGHNA and CDR2 YSLEER. Trimming removed 0 bases from V and 6 bases from J, with 9 bases in between. The CDR3 region is CASSQDIASEQYF. The DNA of the CDR3 is TGCGCCAGCAGCCAAGATATAGCGTCCGAGCAGTACTTC.

The chain has TRBV30 and TRBJ1-1; 7 nucleotides agree with TRBD1. In germline, CDR1 is GTSNPN, CDR2 SVGIG (reference sequence). J was trimmed by 1 base and V by 0 bases; bases with no gene match: 2. The CDR3 has 14 amino acids. This CDR3 is CAWSVRTGNTEAFF. The CDR3 DNA is TGTGCCTGGAGTGTGCGGACAGGGAACACTGAAGCTTTCTTT.

The CDR3 spells CASSLMPGELFF. In nucleotides, the CDR3 is TGTGCCAGCAGCTTAATGCCAGGGGAGCTGTTTTTT. The chain employs TRBV7-2 and TRBJ2-2; D remains unclear. Trimming cost V 2 bases and J 8 bases, with 6 bases left between them. The CDR3 is made up of 12 amino acids. Germline-derived CDR1 and CDR2 are SGHTA and FQGNSA.

The genes are TRBV2 and TRBJ2-3; the match to TRBD2 covers 7 bases. The CDR3 runs to 15 residues. The V gene end was trimmed by 4 bases and the J gene end by 1 base; junction bases not matched to a gene: 5. Germline V gene data show CDR1 as SNHLY and CDR2 as FYNNEI. This CDR3 is CASSASSGRTDTQYF. CDR3 nucleotide sequence: TGTGCCAGCAGTGCATCTAGCGGCCGCACAGATACGCAGTATTTT.

V gene TRBV2 combines with J gene TRBJ2-3; 7 bases align to TRBD2. Trimming at V came to 7 bases and at J to 3 bases, leaving 7 bases not matched to a gene. The CDR3 has 14 amino acids. Germline values: CDR1 SNHLY, CDR2 FYNNEI. CDR3 coding DNA: TGTGCCAGCACCTTACCGGGGGGAACAGATACGCAGTATTTT. This codes for CASTLPGGTDTQYF. Full variable domain (rest looked up from reference TRBV2 and TRBJ2-3): EPEVTQTPSHQVTQMGQEVILRCVPISNHLYFYWYRQILGQKVEFLVSFYNNEISEKSEIFDDQFSVERPDGSNFTLKIRSTKLEDSAMYFCASTLPGGTDTQYFGPGTRLTVL.

The chain joins TRBV29-1 to TRBJ2-3; TRBD2 might be the D (6 bases). Germline-derived CDR1 and CDR2 are SQVTM and ANQGSEA. Between the trimmed V and J ends, which lost 7 bases and 2 bases, there was a span of 10 bases. The CDR3 is 12 residues long. CDR3: CSGRESTDTQYF. The CDR3 DNA reads TGCAGCGGTCGGGAGTCCACAGATACGCAGTATTTT.

The genes are TRBV20-1 and TRBJ2-1, with 10 bases matching TRBD2. The CDR3 is 15 amino acids. The V gene end was trimmed by 6 bases and the J gene end by 2 bases; junction bases not matched to a gene: 7. CDR1 and CDR2 (germline): DFQATT, SNEGSKA (reference sequence). The CDR3 nucleotides are TGCAGTGCCCCTTCCGGGACTAGCGCCTACAATGAGCAGTTCTTC. Residues: CSAPSGTSAYNEQFF.

This rearrangement joins TRBV5-1 to TRBJ2-5, with 8 positions matching TRBD2. The V segment lost 4 bases and the J segment 1 base; nucleotides outside the gene matches: 6. CDR1 and CDR2 from the germline V gene are SGHRS and YFSETQ. The CDR3 covers 15 residues. The DNA for the CDR3 is TGCGCCAGCAGCCATTTCAGCGGGGGCCAAGAGACCCAGTACTTC. The encoded protein is CASSHFSGGQETQYF.

V gene TRBV30 combines with J gene TRBJ1-2, with 7 positions matching TRBD1. The germline V gene encodes CDR1 GTSNPN and CDR2 SVGIG (reference sequence). The CDR3 consists of 13 residues. V gave up 1 base and J gave up 7 bases; unmatched junction bases: 6. CDR3 sequence (DNA): TGTGCCTGGAGTGACTCGAGGGGGCTTGGCTACACCTTC. Amino acids: CAWSDSRGLGYTF.

The V and J genes are TRBV4-1 and TRBJ1-1, with a weak D call TRBD1 (6 bases). V lost 3 bases to trimming and J lost 0 bases, with 20 bases between them. The CDR3 covers 18 residues. The germline gives CDR1 MGHRA, CDR2 YSYEKL. CDR3 residues: CASSHHRDGGKMNTEAFF. CDR3 nucleotide sequence: TGCGCCAGCAGCCACCACAGGGACGGTGGAAAGATGAACACTGAAGCTTTCTTT.

The rearrangement links TRBV20-1 to TRBJ1-1, with D perhaps TRBD1 (6 bases). V lost 3 bases to trimming and J lost 0 bases, with 14 bases between them. Per the germline V gene, CDR1 is DFQATT and CDR2 is SNEGSKA (reference sequence). The CDR3 runs to 15 residues. Written as DNA, the CDR3 is TGCAGTGCTAGGAGTCCCGGGACAATGAACACTGAAGCTTTCTTT. The encoded protein is CSARSPGTMNTEAFF.

The gene calls are TRBV14 and TRBJ1-1; 7 bases agree with TRBD1. Per germline, CDR1 SGHDN and CDR2 FVKESK. CDR3 length: 13 amino acids. V lost 3 bases and J lost 10; bases outside the gene matches: 8. CDR3 residues: CASSQETGFGAFF. In nucleotides, the CDR3 is TGTGCCAGCAGCCAGGAGACAGGGTTTGGAGCTTTCTTT. Supplemented by reference TRBV14 and TRBJ1-1, the full variable domain reads EAGVTQFPSHSVIEKGQTVTLRCDPISGHDNLYWYRRVMGKEIKFLLHFVKESKQDESGMPNNRFLAERTGGTYSTLKVQPAELEDSGVYFCASSQETGFGAFFGQGTRLTVV.

The chain is built from TRBV4-2 and TRBJ2-5; 7 bases are a match to TRBD1. CDR3 length: 15 amino acids. Unmatched junction bases numbered 6, after V lost 0 bases and J lost 5 bases. CDR1 LGHNA and CDR2 YNFKEQ come from the germline V gene. Written as DNA, the CDR3 is TGTGCCAGCAGCCAAGAGGACAGGCGCCTGGAGACCCAGTACTTC. Protein product: CASSQEDRRLETQYF.

This clonotype has only one observation. The rearrangement links TRBV9 to TRBJ1-2; no firm D call. Looked up from germline, CDR1 is SGDLS and CDR2 is YYNGEE. V dropped 3 bases and J dropped 3 bases, with 9 bases sitting between them. CDR3 length: 13 amino acids. The CDR3, as DNA: TGTGCCAGCAGCGCCGGGGATCACTATGGCTACACCTTC. Its protein product is CASSAGDHYGYTF.

The chain uses TRBV20-1 and TRBJ2-7; D ambiguous. Germline CDR1 DFQATT, CDR2 SNEGSKA (reference sequence). With 2 bases removed from V and 1 base from J, the gap between germline ends came to 9 bases. The CDR3 consists of 13 residues. For the CDR3, the DNA is TGCAGTGCTAGAAAGGGTCAATCCTACGAGCAGTACTTC. It encodes CSARKGQSYEQYF.